The clone carrying this TCR beta chain was picked up many times. The antigen is not known. This entry belongs to a study of T cells after yellow fever vaccination. Study-wide results and limits: Repertoires obtained by FACS sorting could include abundant clonotypes that entered as contaminants from the bulk population. It was the secondary response that reached its peak faster, day 5 versus 15, but it was weaker.

TCRdb reprocessed the 5' RACE reads with MiXCR, giving one entry per CDR3 protein. The profile shows some 250,000 distinct CDR3 sequences, approximately 3.5% of them singletons. The sequences come from PBMCs, collected 15 days after the yellow fever booster vaccination. The origin of this receptor is a man aged 18 to 30 who received the YFV17D yellow fever vaccine.

The CDR3 nucleotides are TGTGCCATCAGTGGCATAAATAGCAATCAGCCCCAGCATTTT. It yields the protein CAISGINSNQPQHF. This chain links TRBV10-3 with TRBJ1-5; no reliable D call. Germline V gene sequence: CDR1 ENHRY, CDR2 SYGVKD. The V end was cut by 4 bases, the J end by 0 bases, with 7 bases between. This CDR3 is 14 amino acids long.